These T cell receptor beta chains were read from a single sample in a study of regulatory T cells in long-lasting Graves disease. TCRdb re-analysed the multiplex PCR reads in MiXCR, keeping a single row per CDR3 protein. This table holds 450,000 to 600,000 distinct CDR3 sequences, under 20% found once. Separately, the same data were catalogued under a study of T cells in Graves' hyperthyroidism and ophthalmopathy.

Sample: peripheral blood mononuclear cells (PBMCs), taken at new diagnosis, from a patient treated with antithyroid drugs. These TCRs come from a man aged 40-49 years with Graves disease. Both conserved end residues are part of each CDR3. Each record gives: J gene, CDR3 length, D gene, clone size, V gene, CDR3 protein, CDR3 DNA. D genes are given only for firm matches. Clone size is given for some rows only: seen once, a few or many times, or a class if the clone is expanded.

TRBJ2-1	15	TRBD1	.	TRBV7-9	CASRPGTGALSEQFF	TGTGCCAGCAGACCCGGGACAGGGGCTTTGAGTGAGCAGTTCTTC
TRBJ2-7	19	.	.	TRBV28	CASNYAPILRGAGSYEQYF	TGTGCCAGCAATTACGCCCCCATTCTCAGGGGCGCAGGCTCCTACGAGCAGTACTTC
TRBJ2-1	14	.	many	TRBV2	CASSDDATWGVRFF	TGTGCCAGCAGTGATGACGCCACTTGGGGGGTGAGGTTCTTC
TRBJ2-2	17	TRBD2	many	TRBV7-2	CASSPSLLAGNTGELFF	TGTGCCAGCAGCCCTAGCCTCCTAGCGGGCAACACCGGGGAGCTGTTTTTT
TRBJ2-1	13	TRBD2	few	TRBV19	CASWTSGTAEQFF	TGTGCCAGCTGGACTAGCGGGACCGCTGAGCAGTTCTTC
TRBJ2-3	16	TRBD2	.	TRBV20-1	CSASRGLAGFADTQYF	TGCAGTGCTAGTAGGGGACTAGCGGGATTCGCAGATACGCAGTATTTT
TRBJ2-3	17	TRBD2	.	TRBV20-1	CSARATGLAGNTDTQYF	TGCAGTGCTAGGGCAACGGGACTAGCGGGAAACACAGATACGCAGTATTTT
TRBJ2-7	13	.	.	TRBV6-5	CASSWTDSYEQYF	TGTGCCAGCAGTTGGACCGATTCCTACGAGCAGTACTTC
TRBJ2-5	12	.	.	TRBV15	CATSTETETQYF	TGTGCCACCAGCACAGAGACGGAGACCCAGTACTTC
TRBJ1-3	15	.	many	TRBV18	CASSQGRSSGNTIYF	TGTGCCAGCTCGCAGGGACGGAGCTCTGGAAACACCATATATTTT